The 21 T cell receptor beta chains given below trace back to one sample, sequenced in a study of blood T cell repertoires in COVID-19. Using immunoSEQ multiplex PCR, the repertoire was profiled, and TCRdb retains in-frame clones only, with some absent. The repertoire holds roughly 60,000 clones, with 88% as singletons. The sequencing input was peripheral blood. These receptors all come from a human donor in a cohort sampled during active COVID-19.

The chain couples TRBV6-1 to TRBJ2-7; TRBD1 is a possible D gene (6 bases). V was clipped by 3 bases and J by 2 bases, with 11 bases between them. This CDR3 spans 14 amino acids. CDR1 and CDR2 (germline): MNHNS, SASEGT. CDR3 coding DNA: TGTGCCAGCAGTGACCTACAGGGTCCCTACGAGCAGTACTTC. It is translated as CASSDLQGPYEQYF.

In this sample, this clone turned up once. The chain links TRBV6-5 to TRBJ1-1; D is perhaps TRBD1 (5 bases). From germline, CDR1 is MNHEY and CDR2 SVGAGI. The germline V and J ends were trimmed by 6 bases and 5 bases, with 19 bases remaining between them. CDR3 size: 15 residues. The CDR3 here is CASSQQGVGPTEAFF. The CDR3 DNA reads as TGTGCCAGCAGCCAGCAAGGGGTTGGGCCGACTGAAGCTTTCTTT.

The chain employs TRBV5-6 and TRBJ2-7, with 8 bases matching TRBD1. This CDR3 region has 13 residues. Unmatched junction bases numbered 2, after V lost 3 bases and J lost 3 bases. Germline-derived CDR1 and CDR2 are SGHDT and YYEEEE. In nucleotides, the CDR3 is TGTGCCAGCAGCTCGGGGACAGGCTACGAGCAGTACTTC. It yields the protein CASSSGTGYEQYF.

V gene TRBV28 combines with J gene TRBJ1-1, with a weak D call TRBD1 (5 bases). Germline V gives CDR1 MDHEN, CDR2 SYDVKM. V was trimmed by 4 bases and J by 5 bases, leaving 20 bases between them. The CDR3 totals 16 residues. The CDR3 is CASSWAVGGRRTEAFF. The CDR3 DNA sequence: TGTGCCAGCAGTTGGGCAGTGGGGGGAAGAAGGACTGAAGCTTTCTTT.

The chain combines TRBV7-9 with TRBJ1-2; no clear D. This CDR3 region has 15 residues. Germline assignment: CDR1 SEHNR and CDR2 FQNEAQ (reference sequence). V dropped 1 base and J dropped 6 bases, with 15 bases sitting between them. CDR3 bases: TGTGCCAGCAGCTTAGGGACGGGGTCTTTCGATGGCTACACCTTC. Encoded protein: CASSLGTGSFDGYTF.

The genes are TRBV18 and TRBJ2-5; the D gene is possibly TRBD2 (6 bases). This CDR3 has 17 amino acids. The germline V gene has CDR1 KGHSH and CDR2 LQKENI. The V end was cut by 4 bases, the J end by 2 bases, with 20 bases between. CDR3 loop: CASSRTTGLDWQETQYF. The CDR3 DNA reads TGTGCCAGCTCACGGACTACGGGATTAGATTGGCAAGAGACCCAGTACTTC.

The chain employs TRBV13 and TRBJ2-7; a possible D gene is TRBD2 (6 bases). Per germline, CDR1 PRHDT and CDR2 FYEKMQ (reference sequence). V was pared by 1 base and J by 0 bases, with 10 bases between. The CDR3 covers 15 residues. The CDR3 DNA follows: TGTGCCAGCAGCTTAGAGGTCGGGGGCTCCTACGAGCAGTACTTC. This translates into CASSLEVGGSYEQYF. The variable domain in full, with the rest retrieved from reference TRBV13 and TRBJ2-7, is AAGVIQSPRHLIKEKRETATLKCYPIPRHDTVYWYQQGPGQDPQFLISFYEKMQSDKGSIPDRFSAQQFSDYHSELNMSSLELGDSALYFCASSLEVGGSYEQYFGPGTRLTVT.

The table lists this clone with a count of one. J is TRBJ2-1 and V is TRBV7-6; 8 bases are shared with TRBD1. The CDR3 has 16 residues. V dropped 8 bases and J dropped 1; count of bases not matched to a gene: 10. Germline CDR1 SGHVS, CDR2 FNYEAQ. As DNA, the CDR3 is TGTGCCAGCGGGAGACAGGGGCCTACTTCCTACAATGAGCAGTTCTTC. This gives the protein CASGRQGPTSYNEQFF.

The chain is built from TRBV6-5 and TRBJ2-1, with TRBD2 matching 9 bases. This CDR3 contains 15 residues. The V gene end was trimmed by 6 bases and the J gene end by 1 base; junction bases not matched to a gene: 4. Germline CDR1 reads MNHEY; CDR2 reads SVGAGI. The CDR3 sequence is CASSFSGGSYNEQFF. The CDR3 nucleotides read TGTGCCAGCAGCTTTAGCGGGGGATCCTACAATGAGCAGTTCTTC.

The V and J genes are TRBV12-3 or TRBV12-4 and TRBJ1-3; D is ambiguous. Deletions cut 11 bases from V and 4 bases from J, with 15 bases between. This CDR3 has 13 amino acids. CDR3: CAGESGGGNTIYF. In DNA, the CDR3 is TGTGCCGGGGAGTCGGGAGGGGGAAACACCATATATTTT.

This chain uses TRBV21-1 with TRBJ2-5; the DNA was not compared with TRBD1, the D call given in the table. TRBV21-1 is listed as a pseudogene. There are 18 residues in the CDR3. The CDR3 here is CASSKGIEDKGLVETQYF. For the CDR3, the DNA is TGTGCCAGCAGCAAAGGAATCGAGGACAAGGGGTTGGTGGAGACCCAGTACTTC.

The V call is TRBV12-3 or TRBV12-4, the J call TRBJ1-3; possibly TRBD1 for D (6 bases). This CDR3 spans 13 amino acids. Trimming cost V 7 bases and J 2 bases, with 9 bases left between them. For the CDR3, the DNA is TGTGCCAGCAACACAGGGCCTGGAAACACCATATATTTT. Translated: CASNTGPGNTIYF.

The chain has TRBV18 and TRBJ2-3, with D perhaps matching TRBD2 (5 bases). CDR1 is KGHSH, CDR2 LQKENI, per germline. The CDR3 length is 16 residues. V lost 0 bases and J lost 0, with 10 bases in between. The CDR3 region is CASSPPRRGSTDTQYF. The CDR3 DNA reads as TGTGCCAGCTCACCACCGCGGCGAGGGAGCACAGATACGCAGTATTTT.

The chain combines TRBV5-6 with TRBJ1-5, with 7 bases fitting TRBD1. The CDR3 has 15 residues. The germline gives CDR1 SGHDT, CDR2 YYEEEE. J gave up 7 bases and V 1 base, and 8 bases lay outside the gene matches. CDR3 nucleotides: TGTGCCAGCAGCTTGAAACAGGGGATGGGGCAGCCCCAGCATTTT. Translating it yields CASSLKQGMGQPQHF. Full variable domain (rest looked up from reference TRBV5-6 and TRBJ1-5): DAGVTQSPTHLIKTRGQQVTLRCSPKSGHDTVSWYQQALGQGPQFIFQYYEEEERQRGNFPDRFSGHQFPNYSSELNVNALLLGDSALYLCASSLKQGMGQPQHFGDGTRLSIL.

The chain combines TRBV30 with TRBJ1-4; D is unresolved. The CDR3 covers 12 residues. The germline gives CDR1 GTSNPN, CDR2 SVGIG (reference sequence). Trimming took 2 bases from V and 8 from J, leaving 9 bases between them. The CDR3 is CAWSQDSEKLFF. CDR3 bases: TGTGCCTGGAGTCAAGACTCCGAAAAACTGTTTTTT.

This clone was seen just once. The chain is built from TRBV7-6 and TRBJ1-4; 8 positions agree with TRBD1. The length of the CDR3 is 19 residues. V gave up 5 bases and J gave up 3 bases; unmatched junction bases: 17. Germline CDR1 SGHVS, CDR2 FNYEAQ. The CDR3 nucleotides are TGTGCCAGCAGCCCTAGACAAATGGACAGGGAGGCAGCTAATGAAAAACTGTTTTTT. It codes for CASSPRQMDREAANEKLFF.

V usage is TRBV25-1 and J usage is TRBJ2-2; 8 nucleotides match TRBD1. This CDR3 has 16 residues. Per germline, CDR1 MGHDK and CDR2 SYGVNS. The V segment lost 8 bases and the J segment 5 bases; nucleotides outside the gene matches: 13. The CDR3 DNA reads as TGTGCCAGCGGCGGAGGGGCAGGGGGCGCAACCGGGGAGCTGTTTTTT. Translation gives CASGGGAGGATGELFF.

The rearrangement joins TRBV5-6 to TRBJ2-2; D call uncertain. In germline, CDR1 is SGHDT, CDR2 YYEEEE. The CDR3 is 14 amino acids. The V end was cut by 1 base, the J end by 3 bases, with 7 bases between. In DNA, the CDR3 is TGTGCCAGCAGCTTGTTATCCGACACCGGGGAGCTGTTTTTT. Amino acid sequence: CASSLLSDTGELFF.

This rearrangement joins TRBV3-1 (or the pseudogene TRBV3-2) to TRBJ2-7; 8 bases are shared with TRBD1. In germline, CDR1 is LGHDT, CDR2 YNNKEL (reference sequence). J gave up 5 bases and V 4 bases, and 7 bases lay outside the gene matches. This CDR3 contains 14 residues. The CDR3 DNA reads as TGTGCCAGCAGCCCCCGGACAGGGAGCCACGAGCAGTACTTC. Encoded protein: CASSPRTGSHEQYF.

This chain uses TRBV5-6 with TRBJ2-4; D gene unclear. The CDR3 has 15 residues. With 5 bases removed from V and 4 bases from J, the gap between germline ends came to 16 bases. CDR1 and CDR2 from the germline V gene are SGHDT and YYEEEE. In nucleotides, the CDR3 is TGTGCCAGCAGTATTTCCCCTTCCCCTAAAAACATTCAGTACTTC. It codes for CASSISPSPKNIQYF.

The V and J genes are TRBV30 and TRBJ2-7; no firm D call. The CDR3 length is 11 residues. CDR1 and CDR2 from the germline V gene are GTSNPN and SVGIG (reference sequence). Trimming stripped 0 bases from V and 6 bases from J, with 6 bases between. Here the CDR3 DNA reads TGTGCCTGGAGTGTTGTACTCGAGCAGTACTTC. Its protein product is CAWSVVLEQYF. Full variable domain (outside the CDR3, taken from reference TRBV30 and TRBJ2-7): SQTIHQWPATLVQPVGSPLSLECTVEGTSNPNLYWYRQAAGRGLQLLFYSVGIGQISSEVPQNLSASRPQDRQFILSSKKLLLSDSGFYLCAWSVVLEQYFGPGTRLTVT.